The clone carrying this T cell receptor (beta chain) was seen once. This may be a read error: a much more frequent sequence differs by one nucleotide. The data originate from a study of T cells in Graves' hyperthyroidism and ophthalmopathy. The source material, RNA transcripts, was used to amplify TCR beta CDR3 regions. With the HTBI primer set, the TCR CDR3 went through a first round of RT-PCR. A single record per CDR3 protein comes from TCRdb applying MiXCR to the multiplex PCR reads. The top ten clones hold around a sixth of a sample with fewer than 600,000 distinct CDR3 sequences, approximately 15% of them seen once. The CDR3 is 16 amino acids. Germline V gene sequence: CDR1 DFQATT, CDR2 SNEGSKA (reference sequence). The ends lost 3 bases at V and 2 bases at J; junction bases unmatched: 9.

This chain connects TRBV20-1 to TRBJ2-3; 9 bases line up with TRBD2. Material: blood. The TCR sequence derives from a woman aged 18 to 35 with Graves' hyperthyroidism. CDR3: CSASNRLAETTDTQYF. Written as DNA, the CDR3 is TGCAGTGCTAGCAATAGACTAGCGGAGACCACAGATACGCAGTATTTT.